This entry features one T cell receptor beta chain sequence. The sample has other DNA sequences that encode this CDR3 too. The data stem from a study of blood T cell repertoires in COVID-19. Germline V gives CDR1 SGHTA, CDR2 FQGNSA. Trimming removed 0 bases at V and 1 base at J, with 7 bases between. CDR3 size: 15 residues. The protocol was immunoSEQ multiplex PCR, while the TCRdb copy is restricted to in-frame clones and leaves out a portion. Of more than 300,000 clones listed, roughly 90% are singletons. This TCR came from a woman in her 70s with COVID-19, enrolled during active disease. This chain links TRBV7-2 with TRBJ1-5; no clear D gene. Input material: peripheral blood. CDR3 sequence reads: CASSLAAGSNQPQHF. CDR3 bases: TGTGCCAGCAGCTTAGCGGCCGGGAGCAATCAGCCCCAGCATTTT.